These T cell receptor beta chains were read from a single sample in a study of T-cell memory formation after mild COVID-19. One entry per CDR3 protein, called by TCRdb with MiXCR from the 5' RACE reads. The sample contains roughly 200,000 distinct CDR3 sequences, 16% of which appear only once. Material for sequencing was PBMCs or a T cell subset sorted from them (not recorded which). Every receptor here comes from an adult woman who had mild COVID-19 (a few samples of this study predate the infection). Cell type and time point are not known. The CDR3 runs from the conserved cysteine through the conserved F or W. A row's size may be missing; if present it is once, few, many or a size class.

few,TRBV7-3,TRBJ2-3,CASSRYTDTQYF
-,TRBV20-1,TRBJ2-3,CSATASGRTDTQYF
-,TRBV5-1,TRBJ2-2,CASSFSGGNTGELFF
few,TRBV12-3/TRBV12-4,TRBJ1-5,CASRDQGMHSNQPQHF
-,TRBV4-3,TRBJ1-5,CASSQELQNSNQPQHF
few,TRBV5-1,TRBJ2-7,CASSLDKGGYEQYF
-,TRBV4-2,TRBJ2-3,CASSLSWGTDTQYF
-,TRBV29-1,TRBJ2-7,CSVVTPVCEYF
-,TRBV20-1,TRBJ1-2,CSARGPTGGGNYGYTF
many,TRBV6-5,TRBJ1-5,CASSSAGIRQPQHF
-,TRBV6-2/TRBV6-3,TRBJ1-2,CASSRTGQVLYGYTF
many,TRBV3-1,TRBJ2-1,CASGVNEQFF
-,TRBV10-3,TRBJ2-7,CAISDAGGSYEQYF
-,TRBV20-1,TRBJ2-5,CSALRRGARGETQYF
-,TRBV30,TRBJ2-1,CAWEGGPVPNEQFF